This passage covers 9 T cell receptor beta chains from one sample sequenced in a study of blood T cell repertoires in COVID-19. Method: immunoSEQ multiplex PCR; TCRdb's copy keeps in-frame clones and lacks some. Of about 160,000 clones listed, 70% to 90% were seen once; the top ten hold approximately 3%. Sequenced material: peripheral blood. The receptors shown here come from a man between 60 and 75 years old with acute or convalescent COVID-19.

DNA of the CDR3: TGTGCCAGCAGCTCTGCCGGTGCTAGGCTAATCATGAACACTGAAGCTTTCTTT. Protein: CASSSAGARLIMNTEAFF. The rearrangement uses TRBV27 and TRBJ1-1; D gene unclear. The CDR3 totals 18 residues. The V gene's germline CDR1 is MNHEY and CDR2 SMNVEV (reference sequence). V was cut by 6 bases and J by 0 bases, with 23 bases left in between.

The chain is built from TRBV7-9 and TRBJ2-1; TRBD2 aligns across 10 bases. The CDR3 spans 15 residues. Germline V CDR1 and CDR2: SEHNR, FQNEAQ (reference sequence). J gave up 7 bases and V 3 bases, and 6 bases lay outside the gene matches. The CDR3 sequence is CASSFSGGAGNEQFF. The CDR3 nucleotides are TGTGCCAGCAGCTTCAGCGGGGGGGCCGGAAATGAGCAGTTCTTC.

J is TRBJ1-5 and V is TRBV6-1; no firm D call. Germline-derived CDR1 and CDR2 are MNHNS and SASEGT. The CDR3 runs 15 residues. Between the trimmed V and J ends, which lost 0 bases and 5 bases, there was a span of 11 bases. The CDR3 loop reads CASSEAGGRDQPQHF. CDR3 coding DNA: TGTGCCAGCAGTGAAGCGGGTGGGAGGGATCAGCCCCAGCATTTT.

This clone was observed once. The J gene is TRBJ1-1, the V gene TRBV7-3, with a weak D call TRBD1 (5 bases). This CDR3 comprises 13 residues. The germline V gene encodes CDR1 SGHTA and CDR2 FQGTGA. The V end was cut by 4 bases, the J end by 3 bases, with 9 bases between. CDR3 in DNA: TGTGCCAGCAGCTGGCAGGGTTACACTGAAGCTTTCTTT. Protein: CASSWQGYTEAFF.

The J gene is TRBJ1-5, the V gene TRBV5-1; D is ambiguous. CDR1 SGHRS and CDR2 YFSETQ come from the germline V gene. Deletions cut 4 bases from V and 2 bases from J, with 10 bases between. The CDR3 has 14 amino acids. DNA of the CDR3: TGCGCCAGCAGCCCCGGCGGGCGCAATCAGCCCCAGCATTTT. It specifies CASSPGGRNQPQHF.

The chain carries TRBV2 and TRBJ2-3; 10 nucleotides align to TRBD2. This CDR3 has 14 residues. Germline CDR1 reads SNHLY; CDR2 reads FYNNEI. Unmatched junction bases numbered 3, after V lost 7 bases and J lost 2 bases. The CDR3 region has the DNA TGTGCCAGCATCGGGACTAGCGTCACAGATACGCAGTATTTT. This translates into CASIGTSVTDTQYF. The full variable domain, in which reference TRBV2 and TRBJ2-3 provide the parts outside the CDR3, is EPEVTQTPSHQVTQMGQEVILRCVPISNHLYFYWYRQILGQKVEFLVSFYNNEISEKSEIFDDQFSVERPDGSNFTLKIRSTKLEDSAMYFCASIGTSVTDTQYFGPGTRLTVL.

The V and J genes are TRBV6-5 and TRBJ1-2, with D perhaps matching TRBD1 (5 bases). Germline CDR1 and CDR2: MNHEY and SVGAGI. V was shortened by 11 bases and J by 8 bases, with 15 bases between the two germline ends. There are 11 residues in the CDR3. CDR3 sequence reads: CAAIQGSGYTF. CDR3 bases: TGTGCCGCAATCCAGGGTTCGGGCTACACCTTC.

The CDR3 sequence is CASSPRTGGTGELFF. CDR3 in DNA: TGTGCCAGCTCACCACGGACAGGGGGCACCGGGGAGCTGTTTTTT. The chain joins TRBV18 to TRBJ2-2; the match to TRBD1 covers 10 bases. Unmatched junction bases numbered 0, after V lost 1 base and J lost 4 bases. This CDR3 is 15 amino acids long. Looked up from germline, CDR1 is KGHSH and CDR2 is LQKENI.

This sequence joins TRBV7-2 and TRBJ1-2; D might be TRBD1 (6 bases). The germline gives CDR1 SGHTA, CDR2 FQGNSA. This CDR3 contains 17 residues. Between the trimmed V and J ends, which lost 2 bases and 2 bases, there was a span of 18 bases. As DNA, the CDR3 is TGTGCCAGCAGCTTAACAAGGGACACCAAATTAAACTATGGCTACACCTTC. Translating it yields CASSLTRDTKLNYGYTF.